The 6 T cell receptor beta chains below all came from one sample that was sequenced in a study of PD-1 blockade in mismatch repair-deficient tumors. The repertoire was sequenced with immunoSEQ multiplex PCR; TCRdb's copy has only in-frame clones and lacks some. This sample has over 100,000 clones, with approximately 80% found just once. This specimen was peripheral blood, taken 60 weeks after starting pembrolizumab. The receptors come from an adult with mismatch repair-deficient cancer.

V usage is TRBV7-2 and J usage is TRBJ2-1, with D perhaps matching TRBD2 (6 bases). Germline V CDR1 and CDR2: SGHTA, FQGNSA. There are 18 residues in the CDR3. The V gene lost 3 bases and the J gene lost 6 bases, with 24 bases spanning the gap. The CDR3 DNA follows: TGTGCCAGCAGCTTGATGGCGGCGGGAAAATCGATTGGCAATGAGCAGTTCTTC. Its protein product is CASSLMAAGKSIGNEQFF.

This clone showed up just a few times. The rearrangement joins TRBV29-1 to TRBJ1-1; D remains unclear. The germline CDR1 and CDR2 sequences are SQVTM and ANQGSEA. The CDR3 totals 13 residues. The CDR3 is CTANSGEGSEAFF. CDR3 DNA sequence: TGCACCGCGAACTCCGGAGAGGGCTCTGAAGCTTTCTTT.

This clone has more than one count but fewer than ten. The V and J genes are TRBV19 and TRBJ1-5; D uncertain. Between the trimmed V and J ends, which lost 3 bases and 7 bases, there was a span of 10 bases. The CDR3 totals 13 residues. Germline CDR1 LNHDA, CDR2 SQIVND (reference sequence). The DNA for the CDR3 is TGTGCCAGTAGTATTGAGGCCGTACAGCCCCAGCATTTT. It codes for CASSIEAVQPQHF. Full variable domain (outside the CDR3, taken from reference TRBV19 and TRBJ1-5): DGGITQSPKYLFRKEGQNVTLSCEQNLNHDAMYWYRQDPGQGLRLIYYSQIVNDFQKGDIAEGYSVSREKKESFPLTVTSAQKNPTAFYLCASSIEAVQPQHFGDGTRLSIL.

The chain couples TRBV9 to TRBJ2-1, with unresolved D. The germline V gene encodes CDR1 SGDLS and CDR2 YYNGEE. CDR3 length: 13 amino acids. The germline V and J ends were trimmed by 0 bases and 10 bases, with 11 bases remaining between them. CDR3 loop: CASSVDPLREQFF. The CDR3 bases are TGTGCCAGCAGCGTAGACCCCCTTCGGGAGCAGTTCTTC.

The CDR3 sequence is CASSIRGSSGNTIYF. Written as DNA, the CDR3 is TGTGCCAGCAGCATTAGGGGGAGCTCTGGAAACACCATATATTTT. This chain links TRBV5-7 with TRBJ1-3; TRBD1 is a possible D gene (6 bases). TRBV5-7 is noted as an ORF with a role that remains uncertain. The CDR3 totals 15 residues. Trimming shortened V by 4 bases and J by 0 bases, and 11 bases separated the two germline ends.

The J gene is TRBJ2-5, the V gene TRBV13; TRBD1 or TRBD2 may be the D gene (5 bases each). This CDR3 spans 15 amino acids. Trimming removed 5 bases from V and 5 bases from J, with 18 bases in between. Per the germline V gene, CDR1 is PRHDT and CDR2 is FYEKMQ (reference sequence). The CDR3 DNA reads TGTGCCAGCAGCAAACCTGGGACCGGCGAGGAGACCCAGTACTTC. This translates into CASSKPGTGEETQYF.